These T cell receptor beta chains were read from a single sample in a study of OX40 agonist ivuxolimab in advanced cancers. The method was immunoSEQ multiplex PCR; TCRdb's version includes in-frame clones alone and lacks a portion of them. The sample carries some 30,000 clones, roughly three quarters recorded once. Material: CD4+ or CD8+ T cells sorted from blood, obtained in a trial of the OX40 agonist ivuxolimab. These receptors were obtained from an adult with an advanced solid tumor such as melanoma, head and neck, liver or kidney cancer. The CDR3 runs from the conserved cysteine through the conserved F or W. D genes are given only for firm matches. Clone sizes are given selectively: once, few, many, or a class where the clone is expanded.

J gene: TRBJ2-3
clone size: NA
V gene: TRBV4-1
D gene: NA
CDR3 DNA: TGCGCCAGCAGCCAAGAGGGCACAGATACGCAGTATTTT
CDR3 protein: CASSQEGTDTQYF

J gene: TRBJ1-1
clone size: NA
V gene: TRBV6-1
D gene: NA
CDR3 DNA: TGTGCCAGCATCAGGGGGAACACTGAAGCTTTCTTT
CDR3 protein: CASIRGNTEAFF

J gene: TRBJ1-2
clone size: NA
V gene: TRBV7-8
D gene: NA
CDR3 DNA: TGTGCCAGCAGCTCACAGCTGGGGGACGGCTACACCTTC
CDR3 protein: CASSSQLGDGYTF

J gene: TRBJ2-7
clone size: NA
V gene: TRBV5-6
D gene: NA
CDR3 DNA: TGTGCCAGCAGCTTGGCCGGGGGCAGTTCGGATCAGTACTTC
CDR3 protein: CASSLAGGSSDQYF

J gene: TRBJ1-1
clone size: NA
V gene: TRBV1
D gene: NA
CDR3 DNA: TGCACCAGCAGCCAAGAAGGGACAGGGGGCTCGGGCACTGAAGCTTTCTTT
CDR3 protein: CTSSQEGTGGSGTEAFF

J gene: TRBJ2-7
clone size: NA
V gene: TRBV19
D gene: NA
CDR3 DNA: TGTGCCAGTAGTACGTCTAGCGCCGAGCAGTACTTC
CDR3 protein: CASSTSSAEQYF

J gene: TRBJ2-7
clone size: once
V gene: TRBV19
D gene: NA
CDR3 DNA: TGTGCCAGTAGGGGAGTCGGGAGCTACGAGCAGTACTTC
CDR3 protein: CASRGVGSYEQYF

J gene: TRBJ2-3
clone size: NA
V gene: TRBV11-1
D gene: TRBD1
CDR3 DNA: TGTGCCAGCAGCGCCGGGACAGGGGGGTTTAAGCAGTATTTT
CDR3 protein: CASSAGTGGFKQYF

J gene: TRBJ2-3
clone size: NA
V gene: TRBV10-2
D gene: NA
CDR3 DNA: TGCGCCAGCAGTAACGGTTTCACAGATACGCAGTATTTT
CDR3 protein: CASSNGFTDTQYF

J gene: TRBJ1-1
clone size: NA
V gene: TRBV18
D gene: NA
CDR3 DNA: TGTGCCAGCTCACCCTTGGGGAAGGCCAACACTGAAGCTTTCTTT
CDR3 protein: CASSPLGKANTEAFF

J gene: TRBJ2-3
clone size: NA
V gene: TRBV6-4
D gene: TRBD2
CDR3 DNA: TGTGCCAGCAGTGCCCGGGGGGATGGTACAGATACGCAGTATTTT
CDR3 protein: CASSARGDGTDTQYF

J gene: TRBJ2-6
clone size: few
V gene: TRBV29-1
D gene: NA
CDR3 DNA: TGCAGCGTTGGGGGCACCGCCTCTGGGGCCAACGTCCTGACTTTC
CDR3 protein: CSVGGTASGANVLTF

J gene: TRBJ2-7
clone size: NA
V gene: TRBV4-1
D gene: NA
CDR3 DNA: TGTGCCAGCAGCCCGGTAGTAGGGGGGGGCGGCCACGAGCAGTACTTC
CDR3 protein: CASSPVVGGGGHEQYF

J gene: TRBJ2-7
clone size: NA
V gene: TRBV5-6
D gene: NA
CDR3 DNA: TGTGCCAGCAGCTTGGTGCGGACACCCTACGAGCAGTACTTC
CDR3 protein: CASSLVRTPYEQYF

J gene: TRBJ2-3
clone size: NA
V gene: TRBV20-1
D gene: NA
CDR3 DNA: TGCAGTACGGGGAGAGCAGATACGCAGTATTTT
CDR3 protein: CSTGRADTQYF

J gene: TRBJ2-6
clone size: NA
V gene: TRBV5-1
D gene: NA
CDR3 DNA: TGCGCCAGCAGCTTGGCGGGGAGCTCTGGGGCCAACGTCCTGACTTTC
CDR3 protein: CASSLAGSSGANVLTF

J gene: TRBJ1-4
clone size: NA
V gene: TRBV6-6
D gene: TRBD1
CDR3 DNA: TGTGCCAGCAGCCGACAGGGGACTAATGAAAAACTGTTTTTT
CDR3 protein: CASSRQGTNEKLFF

J gene: TRBJ2-2
clone size: NA
V gene: TRBV9
D gene: NA
CDR3 DNA: TGTGCCAGCAGCTCACCGGGACCGTTGAGGCTGTTGGGGGAGCTGTTTTTT
CDR3 protein: CASSSPGPLRLLGELFF

J gene: TRBJ2-7
clone size: NA
V gene: TRBV19
D gene: TRBD1
CDR3 DNA: TGTGCCAGTAGTATAGCCGGGGACAGTACCTACTACGAGCAGTACTTC
CDR3 protein: CASSIAGDSTYYEQYF

J gene: TRBJ1-6
clone size: few
V gene: TRBV6-1
D gene: NA
CDR3 DNA: TGTGCCAGCAGTGCGTTTATCACAGGGACTTCAGGCTCACCCCTCCACTTT
CDR3 protein: CASSAFITGTSGSPLHF

J gene: TRBJ2-7
clone size: NA
V gene: TRBV27
D gene: TRBD2
CDR3 DNA: TGTGCCAGCAGTTTCCCTACTAGCGGGGGGCTCTACGAGCAGTACTTC
CDR3 protein: CASSFPTSGGLYEQYF

J gene: TRBJ1-2
clone size: NA
V gene: TRBV4-2
D gene: TRBD1
CDR3 DNA: TGTGCCAGCAGCTCGGGACAGGCCCGCCTTGGCTACACCTTC
CDR3 protein: CASSSGQARLGYTF

J gene: TRBJ2-3
clone size: NA
V gene: TRBV28
D gene: TRBD2
CDR3 DNA: TGTGCCAGCAGCCAGACTAGCGGACTCACAGATACGCAGTATTTT
CDR3 protein: CASSQTSGLTDTQYF

J gene: TRBJ1-4
clone size: NA
V gene: TRBV7-9
D gene: NA
CDR3 DNA: TGTGCCAGCAGCGACCCCGGCGTAATTCTGGAAAAACTGTTTTTT
CDR3 protein: CASSDPGVILEKLFF

J gene: TRBJ2-1
clone size: NA
V gene: TRBV27
D gene: TRBD2
CDR3 DNA: TGTGCCAGCAGTTTTGGGACTAGCGGCTACAATGAGCAGTTCTTC
CDR3 protein: CASSFGTSGYNEQFF

J gene: TRBJ1-3
clone size: once
V gene: TRBV6-5
D gene: NA
CDR3 DNA: TGTGCCAGCAGTCCAACAGGGATAGGAAACACCATATATTTT
CDR3 protein: CASSPTGIGNTIYF

J gene: TRBJ1-1
clone size: NA
V gene: TRBV30
D gene: NA
CDR3 DNA: TGTGCCTGGATGGAAGGGGCGGTTGAAGCTTTCTTT
CDR3 protein: CAWMEGAVEAFF

J gene: TRBJ2-7
clone size: NA
V gene: TRBV28
D gene: NA
CDR3 DNA: TGTGCCAGCAGCCGGATGACTTCCCTAGGATATTTTGAGCAGTACTTC
CDR3 protein: CASSRMTSLGYFEQYF

J gene: TRBJ2-1
clone size: NA
V gene: TRBV4-1
D gene: NA
CDR3 DNA: TGCGCCAGCAGCCAAGACCCCTCGGGAGAAGGATACAATGAGCAGTTCTTC
CDR3 protein: CASSQDPSGEGYNEQFF

J gene: TRBJ1-3
clone size: NA
V gene: TRBV19
D gene: NA
CDR3 DNA: TGTGCCAGTAGTATAGGGAACTCTGGAAACACCATATATTTT
CDR3 protein: CASSIGNSGNTIYF

J gene: TRBJ2-7
clone size: NA
V gene: TRBV5-4
D gene: NA
CDR3 DNA: TGTGCCAGCAGCCCCCTGGGGGAGGACTACGAGCAGTACTTC
CDR3 protein: CASSPLGEDYEQYF

J gene: TRBJ1-4
clone size: NA
V gene: TRBV11-2
D gene: TRBD1
CDR3 DNA: TGTGCCAGCAGCCCCGGACAGGGGGGTGAAAAACTGTTTTTT
CDR3 protein: CASSPGQGGEKLFF

J gene: TRBJ1-5
clone size: once
V gene: TRBV19
D gene: NA
CDR3 DNA: TGTGCCAGCGCGTATATAGGTCAGCCCCAGCATTTT
CDR3 protein: CASAYIGQPQHF

J gene: TRBJ1-1
clone size: NA
V gene: TRBV11-3
D gene: NA
CDR3 DNA: TGTGCCAGCAGCTTAGAAGTGGGAAACACTGAAGCTTTCTTT
CDR3 protein: CASSLEVGNTEAFF

J gene: TRBJ1-2
clone size: once
V gene: TRBV5-1
D gene: NA
CDR3 DNA: TGCGCCAGCAGCTTGGAGATAGCCAGCTATGGCTACACCTTC
CDR3 protein: CASSLEIASYGYTF

J gene: TRBJ1-1
clone size: NA
V gene: TRBV5-1
D gene: NA
CDR3 DNA: TGCGCCAGCAGCCTCGGAAGAGTTGTGAACACTGAAGCTTTCTTT
CDR3 protein: CASSLGRVVNTEAFF

J gene: TRBJ1-5
clone size: NA
V gene: TRBV12-2
D gene: NA
CDR3 DNA: TGTGCAAGTCGCTTAGGGGCAGGCCGCAATCAGCCCCAGCATTTT
CDR3 protein: CASRLGAGRNQPQHF

J gene: TRBJ1-1
clone size: NA
V gene: TRBV7-9
D gene: NA
CDR3 DNA: TGTGCCACGGCGGGGGTGAACACTGAAGCTTTCTTT
CDR3 protein: CATAGVNTEAFF

J gene: TRBJ1-2
clone size: medium-sized
V gene: TRBV11-2
D gene: TRBD1
CDR3 DNA: TGTGCCAGCAGCTCCCGGACAGGCGACCCTAAGGGCTACACCTTC
CDR3 protein: CASSSRTGDPKGYTF